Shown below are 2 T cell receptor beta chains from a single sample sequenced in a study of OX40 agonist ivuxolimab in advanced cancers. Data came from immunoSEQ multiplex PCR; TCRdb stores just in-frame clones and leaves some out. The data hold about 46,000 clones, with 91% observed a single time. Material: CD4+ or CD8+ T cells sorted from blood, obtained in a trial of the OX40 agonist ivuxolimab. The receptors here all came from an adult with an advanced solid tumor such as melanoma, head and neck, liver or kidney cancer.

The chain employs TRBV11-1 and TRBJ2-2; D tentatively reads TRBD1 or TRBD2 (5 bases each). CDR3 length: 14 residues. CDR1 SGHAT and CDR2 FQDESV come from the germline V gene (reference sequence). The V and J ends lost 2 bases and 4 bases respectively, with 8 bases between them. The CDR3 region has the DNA TGTGCCAGCAGCTTACTGGGGGTCACCGGGGAGCTGTTTTTT. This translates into CASSLLGVTGELFF.

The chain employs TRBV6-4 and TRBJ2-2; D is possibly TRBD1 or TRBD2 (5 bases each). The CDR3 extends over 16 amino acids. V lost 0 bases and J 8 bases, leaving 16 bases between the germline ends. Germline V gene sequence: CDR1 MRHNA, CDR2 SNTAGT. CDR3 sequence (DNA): TGTGCCAGCAGTGACTCTGGGACCCTCAGACTGGGGGAGCTGTTTTTT. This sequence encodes CASSDSGTLRLGELFF.